This TCR beta chain was identified during a study of T cells in localized non-small cell lung cancer. Some clones are missing from TCRdb's copy, which holds only in-frame ones; the method was immunoSEQ multiplex PCR. The table lists tens of thousands of clones, about 83% of them singletons. Trimming left V 2 bases short and J 6 bases short, with 11 bases between. The CDR3 runs to 14 residues. Germline-derived CDR1 and CDR2 are MNHEY and SVGAGI. Of note for this clone: Its antigen is not known.

Points from the study as a whole: Since sequencing was restricted to only one region of the tumor, intratumor heterogeneity remains a possibility. Paired adjacent lung recovered a median about 60 of the top 100 tumor clones. Uninvolved adjacent lung had more T cell clonality than any other tissue, topping tumor.

The clonotype comes from a woman aged 40-75 years with stage I lung adenocarcinoma. The source was peripheral blood, collected before any cancer treatment. This chain links TRBV6-5 with TRBJ2-1, with D possibly being TRBD2 (5 bases). The CDR3 DNA sequence: TGTGCCAGCAGTTACGGTCCTAGCCCCAATGAGCAGTTCTTC. This gives the protein CASSYGPSPNEQFF.